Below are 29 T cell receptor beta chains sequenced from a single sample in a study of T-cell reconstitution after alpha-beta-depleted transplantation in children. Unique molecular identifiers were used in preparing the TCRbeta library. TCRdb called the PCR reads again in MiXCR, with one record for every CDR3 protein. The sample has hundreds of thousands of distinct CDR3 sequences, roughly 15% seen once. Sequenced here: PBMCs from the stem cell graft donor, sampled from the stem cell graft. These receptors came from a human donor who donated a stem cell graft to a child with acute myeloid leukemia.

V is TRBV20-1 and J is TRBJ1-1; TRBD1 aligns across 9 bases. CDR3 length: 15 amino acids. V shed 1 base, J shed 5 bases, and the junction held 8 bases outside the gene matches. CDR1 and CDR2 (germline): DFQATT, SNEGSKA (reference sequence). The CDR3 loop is CSARVLQGARTEAFF. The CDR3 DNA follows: TGCAGTGCTAGAGTCCTACAGGGGGCGAGGACTGAAGCTTTCTTT.

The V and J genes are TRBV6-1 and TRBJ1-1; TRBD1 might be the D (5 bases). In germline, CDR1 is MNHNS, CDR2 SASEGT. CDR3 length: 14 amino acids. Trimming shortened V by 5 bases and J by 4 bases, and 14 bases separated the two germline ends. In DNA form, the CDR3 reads TGTGCCAGCAGTCCCCCGGGACGGATCACTGAAGCTTTCTTT. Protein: CASSPPGRITEAFF.

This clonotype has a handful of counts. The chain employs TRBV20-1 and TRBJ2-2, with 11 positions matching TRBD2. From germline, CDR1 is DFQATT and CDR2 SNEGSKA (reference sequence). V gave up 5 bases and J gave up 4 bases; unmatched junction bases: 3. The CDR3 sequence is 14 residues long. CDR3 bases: TGCAGTGCTCGGACTAGCGGGTCCACCGGGGAGCTGTTTTTT. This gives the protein CSARTSGSTGELFF.

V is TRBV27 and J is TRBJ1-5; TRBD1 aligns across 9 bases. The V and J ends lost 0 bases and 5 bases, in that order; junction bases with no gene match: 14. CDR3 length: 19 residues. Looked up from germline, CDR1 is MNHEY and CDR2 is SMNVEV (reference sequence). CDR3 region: CASSLSFFRGQGTYQPQHF. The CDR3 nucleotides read TGTGCCAGCAGTTTATCTTTCTTTCGGGGACAGGGTACCTATCAGCCCCAGCATTTT.

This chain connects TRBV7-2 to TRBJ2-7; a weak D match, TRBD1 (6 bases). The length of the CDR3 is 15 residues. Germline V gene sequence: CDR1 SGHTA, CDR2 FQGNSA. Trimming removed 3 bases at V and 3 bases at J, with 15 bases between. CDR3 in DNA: TGTGCCAGCAGCTTTGCACAGGGTTTGGGCTACGAGCAGTACTTC. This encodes CASSFAQGLGYEQYF.

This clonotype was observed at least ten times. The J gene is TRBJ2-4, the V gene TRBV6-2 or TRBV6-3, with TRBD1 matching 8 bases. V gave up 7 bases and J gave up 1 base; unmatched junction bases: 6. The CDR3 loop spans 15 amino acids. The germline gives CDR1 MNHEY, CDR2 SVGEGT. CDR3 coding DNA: TGTGCCAGCAACCAGGACAGGGCCGCCAAAAACATTCAGTACTTC. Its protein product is CASNQDRAAKNIQYF.

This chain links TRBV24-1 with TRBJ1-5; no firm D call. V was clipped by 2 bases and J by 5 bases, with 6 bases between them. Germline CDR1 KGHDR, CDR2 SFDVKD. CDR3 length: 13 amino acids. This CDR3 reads CATSDSSYQPQHF. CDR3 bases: TGTGCCACCAGTGATTCGTCATATCAGCCCCAGCATTTT.

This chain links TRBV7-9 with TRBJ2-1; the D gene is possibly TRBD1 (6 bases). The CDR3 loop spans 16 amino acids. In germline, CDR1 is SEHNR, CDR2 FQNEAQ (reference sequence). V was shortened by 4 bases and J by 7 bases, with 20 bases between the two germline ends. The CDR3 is CASSYPLGTNVNEQFF. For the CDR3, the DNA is TGTGCCAGCAGCTACCCTCTGGGGACAAACGTAAATGAGCAGTTCTTC.

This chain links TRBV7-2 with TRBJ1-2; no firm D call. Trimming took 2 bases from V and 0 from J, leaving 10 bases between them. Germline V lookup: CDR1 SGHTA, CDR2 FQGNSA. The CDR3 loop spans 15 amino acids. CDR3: CASSLYATPNYGYTF. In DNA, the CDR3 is TGTGCCAGCAGCTTATATGCCACCCCTAACTATGGCTACACCTTC.

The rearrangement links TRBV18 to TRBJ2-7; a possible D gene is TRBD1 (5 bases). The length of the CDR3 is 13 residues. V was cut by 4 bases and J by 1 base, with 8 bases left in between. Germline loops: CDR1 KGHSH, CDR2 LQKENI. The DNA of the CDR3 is TGTGCCAGCTCACGCCAGGGTTCCTACGAGCAGTACGTC. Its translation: CASSRQGSYEQYV.

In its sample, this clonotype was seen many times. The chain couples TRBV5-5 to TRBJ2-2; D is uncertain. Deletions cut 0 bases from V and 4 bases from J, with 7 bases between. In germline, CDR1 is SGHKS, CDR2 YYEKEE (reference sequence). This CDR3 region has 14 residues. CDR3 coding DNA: TGTGCCAGCAGCTTGGCCACAGCCACCGGGGAGCTGTTTTTT. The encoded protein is CASSLATATGELFF.

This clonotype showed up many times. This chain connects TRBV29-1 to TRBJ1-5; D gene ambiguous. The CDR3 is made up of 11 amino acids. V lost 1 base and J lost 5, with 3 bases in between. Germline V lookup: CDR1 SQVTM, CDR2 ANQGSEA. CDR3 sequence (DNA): TGCAGCGTTGAAGTAGATCAGCCCCAGCATTTT. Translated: CSVEVDQPQHF.

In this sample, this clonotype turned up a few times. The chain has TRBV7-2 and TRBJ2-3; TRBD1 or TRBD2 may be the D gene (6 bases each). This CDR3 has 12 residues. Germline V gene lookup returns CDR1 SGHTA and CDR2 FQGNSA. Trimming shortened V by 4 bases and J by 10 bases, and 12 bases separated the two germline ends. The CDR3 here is CASSSERGAQYF. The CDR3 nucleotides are TGTGCCAGCAGCTCCGAAAGGGGGGCGCAGTATTTT.

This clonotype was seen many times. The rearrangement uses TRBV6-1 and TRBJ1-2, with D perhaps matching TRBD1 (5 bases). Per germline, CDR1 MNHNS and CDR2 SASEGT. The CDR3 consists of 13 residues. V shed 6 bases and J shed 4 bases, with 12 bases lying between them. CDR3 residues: CASSPRDTYGYTF. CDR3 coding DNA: TGTGCCAGCAGCCCCAGGGATACCTATGGCTACACCTTC.

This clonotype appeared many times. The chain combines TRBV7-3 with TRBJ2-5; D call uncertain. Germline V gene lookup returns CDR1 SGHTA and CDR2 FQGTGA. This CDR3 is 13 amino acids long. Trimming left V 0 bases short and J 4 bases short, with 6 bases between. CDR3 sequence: CASSLTLVETQYF. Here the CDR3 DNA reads TGTGCCAGCAGCTTAACGTTAGTAGAGACCCAGTACTTC.

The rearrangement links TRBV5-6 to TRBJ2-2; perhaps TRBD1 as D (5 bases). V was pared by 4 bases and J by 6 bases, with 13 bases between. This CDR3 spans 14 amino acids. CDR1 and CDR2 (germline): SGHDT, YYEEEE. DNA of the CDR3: TGTGCCAGCAGCCCCCCAGGGTACGCCGGGGAGCTGTTTTTT. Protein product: CASSPPGYAGELFF.

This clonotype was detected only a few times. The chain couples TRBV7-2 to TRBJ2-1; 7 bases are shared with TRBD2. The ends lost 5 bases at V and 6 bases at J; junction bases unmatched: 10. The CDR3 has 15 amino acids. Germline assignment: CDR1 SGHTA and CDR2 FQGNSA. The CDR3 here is CASSIVLIAGNEQFF. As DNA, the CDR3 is TGTGCCAGCAGCATAGTCCTGATAGCGGGCAATGAGCAGTTCTTC.

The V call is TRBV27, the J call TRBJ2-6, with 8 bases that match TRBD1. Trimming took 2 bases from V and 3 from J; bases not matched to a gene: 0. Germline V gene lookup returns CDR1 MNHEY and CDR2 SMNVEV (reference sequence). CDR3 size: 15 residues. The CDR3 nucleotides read TGTGCCAGCAGTTTAGACAGGGGTGGGGCCAACGTCCTGACTTTC. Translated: CASSLDRGGANVLTF.

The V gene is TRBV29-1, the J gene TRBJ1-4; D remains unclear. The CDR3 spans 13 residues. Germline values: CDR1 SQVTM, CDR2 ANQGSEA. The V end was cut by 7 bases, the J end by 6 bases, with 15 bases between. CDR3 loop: CSGHDGGYEKLFF. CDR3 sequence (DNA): TGCAGCGGTCACGACGGAGGTTATGAAAAACTGTTTTTT.

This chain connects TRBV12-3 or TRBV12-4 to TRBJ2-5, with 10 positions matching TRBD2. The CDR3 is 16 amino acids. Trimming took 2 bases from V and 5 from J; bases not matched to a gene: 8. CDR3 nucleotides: TGTGCCAGCAGTTTACAGCGGGGGGGCCGTTCGGAGACCCAGTACTTC. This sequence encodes CASSLQRGGRSETQYF.

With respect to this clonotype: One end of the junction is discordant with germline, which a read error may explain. Here the CDR3 reads CASSLAGDLFF. CDR3 nucleotides: TGTGCCAGCAGCTTGGCCGGGGACCTGTTTTTT. V is TRBV5-6 and J is TRBJ2-2; the D gene could be TRBD1 or TRBD2 (5 bases each). There are 11 residues in the CDR3. Germline-derived CDR1 and CDR2 are SGHDT and YYEEEE.

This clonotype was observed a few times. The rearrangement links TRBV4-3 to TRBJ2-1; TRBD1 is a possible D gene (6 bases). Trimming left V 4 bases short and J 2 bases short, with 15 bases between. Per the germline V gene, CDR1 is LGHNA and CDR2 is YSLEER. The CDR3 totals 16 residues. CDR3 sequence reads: CASSPRGDKTYNEQFF. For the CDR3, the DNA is TGCGCCAGCAGCCCACGAGGGGACAAGACCTACAATGAGCAGTTCTTC.

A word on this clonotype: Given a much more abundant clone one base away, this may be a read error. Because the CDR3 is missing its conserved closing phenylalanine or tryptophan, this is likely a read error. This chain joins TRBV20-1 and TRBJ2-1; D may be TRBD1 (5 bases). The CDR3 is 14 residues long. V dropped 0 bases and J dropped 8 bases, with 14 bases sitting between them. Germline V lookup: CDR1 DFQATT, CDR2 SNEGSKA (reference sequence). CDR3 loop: CSARDRPGMDEQFL. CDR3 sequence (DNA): TGCAGTGCTAGAGATCGGCCAGGGATGGATGAGCAGTTCCTC.

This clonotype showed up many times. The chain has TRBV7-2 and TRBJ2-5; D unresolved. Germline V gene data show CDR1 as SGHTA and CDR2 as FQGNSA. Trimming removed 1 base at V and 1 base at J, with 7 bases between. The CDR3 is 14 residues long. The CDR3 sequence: CASSLGMGQETQYF. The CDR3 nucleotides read TGTGCCAGCAGCTTAGGGATGGGCCAAGAGACCCAGTACTTC.

The CDR3 loop reads CSAWTSGARSSYNEQFF. The CDR3 DNA reads TGCAGTGCTTGGACTAGCGGGGCCAGGAGCTCCTACAATGAGCAGTTCTTC. The chain is built from TRBV20-1 and TRBJ2-1; 12 nucleotides match TRBD2. The V gene's germline CDR1 is DFQATT and CDR2 SNEGSKA (reference sequence). V was clipped by 5 bases and J by 0 bases; unmatched bases: 8. The CDR3 has 17 residues.

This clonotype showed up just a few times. The CDR3, as DNA: TGCAGTGCTTACCTTGCGGGGGGGAGAATCAATGAGCAGTTCTTC. Residues: CSAYLAGGRINEQFF. V gene TRBV20-1 combines with J gene TRBJ2-1, with TRBD2 matching 9 bases. Germline loops: CDR1 DFQATT, CDR2 SNEGSKA (reference sequence). V trimming: 5 bases; J trimming: 6 bases; junction bases outside the gene matches: 11. The CDR3 consists of 15 residues.

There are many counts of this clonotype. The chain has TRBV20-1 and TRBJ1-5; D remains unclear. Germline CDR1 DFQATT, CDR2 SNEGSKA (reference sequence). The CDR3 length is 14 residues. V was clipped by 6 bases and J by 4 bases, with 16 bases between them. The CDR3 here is CSALLGEENQPQHF. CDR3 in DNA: TGCAGTGCGCTTCTTGGGGAAGAGAATCAGCCCCAGCATTTT.

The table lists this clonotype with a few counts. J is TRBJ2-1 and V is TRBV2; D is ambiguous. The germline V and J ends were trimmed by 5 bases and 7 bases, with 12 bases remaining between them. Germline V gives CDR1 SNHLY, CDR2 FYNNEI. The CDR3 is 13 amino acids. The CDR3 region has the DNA TGTGCCAGCAGTCCTCGGGCCTTTAATGAGCAGTTCTTC. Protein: CASSPRAFNEQFF.

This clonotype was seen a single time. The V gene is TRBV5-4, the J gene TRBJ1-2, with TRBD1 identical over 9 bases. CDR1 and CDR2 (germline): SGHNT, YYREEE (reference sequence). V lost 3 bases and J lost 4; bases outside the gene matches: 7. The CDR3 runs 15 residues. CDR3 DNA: TGTGCCAGCAGCTCTGTGGGACAGGGAAGCTATGGCTACACCTTC. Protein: CASSSVGQGSYGYTF.